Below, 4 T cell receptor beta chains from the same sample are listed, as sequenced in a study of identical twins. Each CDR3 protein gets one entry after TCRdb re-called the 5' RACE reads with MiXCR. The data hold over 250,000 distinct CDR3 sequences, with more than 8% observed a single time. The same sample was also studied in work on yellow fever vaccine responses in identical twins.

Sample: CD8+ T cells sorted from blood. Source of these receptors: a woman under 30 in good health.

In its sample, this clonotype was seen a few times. The chain's CDR3 is CASSLRELAGANVLTF. CDR3 coding DNA: TGTGCCAGCAGCTTAAGGGAACTTGCTGGGGCCAACGTCCTGACTTTC. This chain connects TRBV7-8 to TRBJ2-6; D not certain. CDR1 SGHVS and CDR2 FQNEAQ come from the germline V gene. The CDR3 is made up of 16 amino acids. V was clipped by 2 bases and J by 2 bases, with 10 bases between them.

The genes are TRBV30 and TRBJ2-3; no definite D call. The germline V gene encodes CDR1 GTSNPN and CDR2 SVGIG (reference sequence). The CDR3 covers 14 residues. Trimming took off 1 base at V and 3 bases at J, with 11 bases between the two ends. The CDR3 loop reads CAWSAPTATDTQYF. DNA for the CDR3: TGTGCCTGGAGTGCCCCGACGGCGACAGATACGCAGTATTTT.

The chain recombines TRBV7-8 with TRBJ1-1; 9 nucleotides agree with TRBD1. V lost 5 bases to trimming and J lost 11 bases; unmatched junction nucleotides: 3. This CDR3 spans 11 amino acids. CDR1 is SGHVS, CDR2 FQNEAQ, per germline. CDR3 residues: CASSPGTGAFF. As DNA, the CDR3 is TGTGCCAGCAGCCCCGGGACAGGGGCTTTCTTT.

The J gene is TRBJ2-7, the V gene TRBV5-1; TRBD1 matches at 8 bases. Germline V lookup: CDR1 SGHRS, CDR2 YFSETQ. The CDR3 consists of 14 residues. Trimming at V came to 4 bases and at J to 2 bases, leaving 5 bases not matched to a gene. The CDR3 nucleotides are TGCGCCAGCAGCCCTAGGGACAGGACCTACGAGCAGTACTTC. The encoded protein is CASSPRDRTYEQYF.